Presented here are 3 T cell receptor beta chains from one specimen sequenced in a study of blood T cell repertoires in COVID-19. Profiled with immunoSEQ multiplex PCR; TCRdb holds only in-frame clones, not every one. The repertoire holds approximately 240,000 clones, with roughly 80% as singletons. Sample: peripheral blood. The receptors come from a woman aged 40 to 49 with active or convalescent COVID-19.

V is TRBV15 and J is TRBJ2-6; the match to TRBD1 covers 7 bases. The CDR3 consists of 13 residues. CDR1 is LNHNV and CDR2 is YYDKDF in the germline V gene (reference sequence). The V and J ends lost 3 bases and 10 bases, in that order; junction bases with no gene match: 3. Written as DNA, the CDR3 is TGTGCCACCAGCAGTGACAGGGTGAACGTCCTGACTTTC. Translation: CATSSDRVNVLTF.

This clone was seen more than once but under ten times. V usage is TRBV7-9 and J usage is TRBJ2-1, with 8 bases that match TRBD1. The V and J ends lost 4 bases and 5 bases, in that order; junction bases with no gene match: 7. Germline values: CDR1 SEHNR, CDR2 FQNEAQ (reference sequence). The CDR3 runs to 15 residues. In DNA form, the CDR3 reads TGTGCCAGCAGCTCACCGACAGGGGTTAACAATGAGCAGTTCTTC. It translates to CASSSPTGVNNEQFF.

The rearrangement uses TRBV9 and TRBJ1-2; D might be TRBD1 (6 bases). Germline assignment: CDR1 SGDLS and CDR2 YYNGEE. CDR3 length: 17 amino acids. Trimming left V 3 bases short and J 0 bases short, with 18 bases between. The CDR3 region has the DNA TGTGCCAGCAGCGGTCCCGGGACCGAGGGGGCTAACTATGGCTACACCTTC. Translation gives CASSGPGTEGANYGYTF.